This T cell receptor (beta chain) stems from a study of blood T cell repertoires in COVID-19. Recruits, aged roughly 18 to 95 years, lived in about two dozen US areas. What the recovered Cohort 3 donors had was two negative PCRs, clearance, or symptom resolution. The assay was immunoSEQ multiplex PCR, and TCRdb's table has in-frame clones only and misses some. The table lists around 300,000 clones, around nine tenths of them singletons. V was cut by 4 bases and J by 0 bases, with 12 bases left in between. This CDR3 contains 15 residues. Germline CDR1 and CDR2: SGHTA and FQGNSA. V usage is TRBV7-2 and J usage is TRBJ1-2; D unresolved. The clonotype originates from a woman in her thirties or forties who had recovered from COVID-19. The source material was PBMCs or T cells enriched from blood (not recorded which). The CDR3 bases are TGTGCCAGCAGCTCCCAGGTCACCTCTAACTATGGCTACACCTTC. Its protein is CASSSQVTSNYGYTF.